Below are 19 T cell receptor beta chains sequenced from a single sample in a study of blood T cell repertoires in COVID-19 (dated by TCRdb to 2018 to 2020). Library preparation used the immunoSEQ multiplex PCR assay. This immuneACCESS table, as held by TCRdb, lists in-frame sequences with V and J called but not all clones. Of the missing ones, under half trace to an unresolved V gene in checked studies; the others have no known cause. The sample includes over 130,000 clones, with over 80% observed a single time. Of the sample, roughly a tenth is held by the ten largest clones. Sample: peripheral blood. The receptors were sampled from a man between 60 and 70 years old with active or convalescent COVID-19.

This chain links TRBV29-1 with TRBJ2-2, with a tentative D call TRBD1 (6 bases). The V gene's germline CDR1 is SQVTM and CDR2 ANQGSEA. CDR3 length equals 15 residues. Deletions cut 3 bases from V and 7 bases from J, with 18 bases between. CDR3 sequence (DNA): TGCAGCGTTGAGGCCGGGACATATTTGGGCGGGGAGCTGTTTTTT. This sequence encodes CSVEAGTYLGGELFF.

This chain joins TRBV4-1 and TRBJ1-3; D is unresolved. The V end lost 2 bases, the J end lost 0 bases, and 14 bases lay between the germline ends. Germline-derived CDR1 and CDR2 are MGHRA and YSYEKL. The CDR3 contains 17 residues. CDR3 nucleotides: TGCGCCAGCAGCCAACGTGTCAACTTGCCCTCTGGAAACACCATATATTTT. Amino acids: CASSQRVNLPSGNTIYF.

This sequence joins TRBV5-1 and TRBJ2-3, with 7 nucleotides matching TRBD1. V dropped 0 bases and J dropped 2; count of bases not matched to a gene: 9. The germline CDR1 and CDR2 sequences are SGHRS and YFSETQ. The CDR3 has 17 residues. The CDR3 DNA is TGCGCCAGCAGCTTGGGAGGAGTTGGACAGGACACAGATACGCAGTATTTT. This sequence encodes CASSLGGVGQDTDTQYF. The entire variable domain, with the rest obtained from reference TRBV5-1 and TRBJ2-3, is as follows: KAGVTQTPRYLIKTRGQQVTLSCSPISGHRSVSWYQQTPGQGLQFLFEYFSETQRNKGNFPGRFSGRQFSNSRSEMNVSTLELGDSALYLCASSLGGVGQDTDTQYFGPGTRLTVL.

The rearrangement links TRBV24-1 to TRBJ2-3; TRBD1 matches at 8 bases. The CDR3 loop spans 18 amino acids. Germline assignment: CDR1 KGHDR and CDR2 SFDVKD. J was trimmed by 2 bases and V by 2 bases; bases with no gene match: 11. Here the CDR3 DNA reads TGTGCCACCAGTGATTCCCCCGGACAGGGCCTAGCCACAGATACGCAGTATTTT. It yields the protein CATSDSPGQGLATDTQYF.

This rearrangement joins TRBV27 to TRBJ1-1; 7 bases map to TRBD1. Losses at the gene ends were 5 bases for V and 4 bases for J; bases not matched to a gene: 13. Per the germline V gene, CDR1 is MNHEY and CDR2 is SMNVEV (reference sequence). CDR3 length: 16 residues. Written as DNA, the CDR3 is TGTGCCAGCAGTCTATATATTATGGCAGGGGGCACTGAAGCTTTCTTT. Translating gives CASSLYIMAGGTEAFF.

The chain employs TRBV4-1 and TRBJ2-7; possibly TRBD1 for D (6 bases). This CDR3 has 14 amino acids. Germline V lookup: CDR1 MGHRA, CDR2 YSYEKL. V gave up 0 bases and J gave up 4 bases, with 10 bases separating them. DNA of the CDR3: TGCGCCAGCAGCCAAGATAACAGGGCATACGAGCAGTACTTC. Its protein product is CASSQDNRAYEQYF.

The chain carries TRBV4-1 and TRBJ2-7; 8 bases agree with TRBD2. This CDR3 has 15 amino acids. V trimming: 0 bases; J trimming: 3 bases; junction bases outside the gene matches: 4. Germline assignment: CDR1 MGHRA and CDR2 YSYEKL. CDR3 sequence reads: CASSQDPGGGYEQYF. CDR3 DNA: TGCGCCAGCAGCCAAGATCCGGGAGGGGGCTACGAGCAGTACTTC.

The J gene is TRBJ1-4, the V gene TRBV7-6; a possible D gene is TRBD1 (6 bases). The V end was cut by 5 bases, the J end by 7 bases, with 14 bases between. This CDR3 contains 14 residues. CDR1 is SGHVS and CDR2 is FNYEAQ in the germline V gene. The CDR3 DNA is TGTGCCAGCAGCCTCCCCGGCAGGGGTGAAAAACTGTTTTTT. It translates to CASSLPGRGEKLFF. The variable domain in full, completed from reference TRBV7-6 and TRBJ1-4, reads GAGVSQSPRYKVTKRGQDVALRCDPISGHVSLYWYRQALGQGPEFLTYFNYEAQQDKSGLPNDRFSAERPEGSISTLTIQRTEQRDSAMYRCASSLPGRGEKLFFGSGTQLSVL.

The table lists this clone with many counts. The chain recombines TRBV2 with TRBJ1-1; weak D call: TRBD1 (6 bases). Trimming removed 9 bases at V and 1 base at J, with 12 bases between. CDR1 is SNHLY and CDR2 is FYNNEI in the germline V gene. This CDR3 is 13 amino acids long. The CDR3 loop reads CASTGTANTEAFF. The CDR3 coding sequence is TGTGCCAGTACAGGGACCGCGAACACTGAAGCTTTCTTT.

The count of this clone is one. J is TRBJ2-3 and V is TRBV28; tentatively, D is TRBD2 (5 bases). Trimming took 6 bases from V and 0 from J, leaving 7 bases between them. This CDR3 comprises 13 residues. From germline, CDR1 is MDHEN and CDR2 SYDVKM. CDR3 residues: CASRKRSTDTQYF. The CDR3 nucleotides are TGTGCCAGCAGGAAGCGGAGCACAGATACGCAGTATTTT.

The CDR3: CASSQGLDEQYF. The CDR3 DNA follows: TGTGCCAGCAGCCAAGGACTAGACGAGCAGTACTTC. The chain combines TRBV3-1 (or the pseudogene TRBV3-2) with TRBJ2-7; possibly TRBD2 for D (6 bases). Germline V lookup: CDR1 LGHDT, CDR2 YNNKEL (reference sequence). V lost 1 base to trimming and J lost 5 bases, with 6 bases between them. The CDR3 contains 12 residues.

The genes are TRBV19 and TRBJ2-1; 10 bases are shared with TRBD2. Germline assignment: CDR1 LNHDA and CDR2 SQIVND (reference sequence). The CDR3 extends over 17 amino acids. Unmatched junction bases numbered 6, after V lost 0 bases and J lost 4 bases. CDR3 sequence: CASSIDKTSGPYNEQFF. The CDR3 DNA is TGTGCCAGTAGTATAGATAAGACTAGCGGGCCTTACAATGAGCAGTTCTTC.

This chain uses TRBV27 with TRBJ1-1; weak D call: TRBD1 (6 bases). Germline CDR1 MNHEY, CDR2 SMNVEV (reference sequence). The V end was cut by 0 bases, the J end by 5 bases, with 19 bases between. This CDR3 comprises 17 residues. CDR3 in DNA: TGTGCCAGCAGTTTATCCCTTATAGGGGGGGGCAGGACTGAAGCTTTCTTT. Encoded protein: CASSLSLIGGGRTEAFF.

This chain uses TRBV9 with TRBJ2-7, with 10 positions matching TRBD2. V shed 1 base, J shed 5 bases, and the junction held 3 bases outside the gene matches. The CDR3 length is 14 residues. CDR1 is SGDLS and CDR2 is YYNGEE in the germline V gene. CDR3 DNA: TGTGCCAGCAGCGTACAGCTAGCGGGAGACGAGCAGTACTTC. It is translated as CASSVQLAGDEQYF.

For the CDR3, the DNA is TGTGCCAGCAGTTTTTTCATACAGGGCTCTGGAAACACCATATATTTT. Translated: CASSFFIQGSGNTIYF. This chain connects TRBV6-5 to TRBJ1-3, with TRBD1 as a possible D gene (6 bases). The germline CDR1 and CDR2 sequences are MNHEY and SVGAGI. The ends were cut back, 4 bases at V and 0 bases at J, with 13 bases in the middle. This CDR3 contains 16 residues.

This clone appeared a single time. The rearrangement joins TRBV19 to TRBJ1-5; 7 nucleotides line up with TRBD1. This CDR3 comprises 19 residues. The germline gives CDR1 LNHDA, CDR2 SQIVND (reference sequence). V was clipped by 1 base and J by 2 bases; unmatched bases: 14. The chain's CDR3 is CASSIAPRQGWRGNQPQHF. In DNA form, the CDR3 reads TGTGCCAGTAGTATAGCTCCTAGACAGGGATGGAGAGGCAATCAGCCCCAGCATTTT.

V usage is TRBV9 and J usage is TRBJ2-7; perhaps TRBD2 as D (5 bases). V was clipped by 4 bases and J by 6 bases, with 14 bases between them. The germline CDR1 and CDR2 sequences are SGDLS and YYNGEE. The CDR3 runs to 13 residues. CDR3 region: CASSPGMRTEQYF. CDR3 nucleotide sequence: TGTGCCAGCAGCCCCGGGATGCGCACCGAGCAGTACTTC.

The rearrangement uses TRBV5-1 and TRBJ2-3; 10 bases map to TRBD2. The CDR3 length is 15 residues. V trimming: 0 bases; J trimming: 6 bases; junction bases outside the gene matches: 4. Germline V gives CDR1 SGHRS, CDR2 YFSETQ. The DNA for the CDR3 is TGCGCCAGCAGCTTGGCCCAACTAGCGGGGGATACGCAGTATTTT. Its translation: CASSLAQLAGDTQYF.

V gene TRBV15 combines with J gene TRBJ1-5; 7 bases map to TRBD1. The germline gives CDR1 LNHNV, CDR2 YYDKDF (reference sequence). The CDR3 has 15 amino acids. V lost 5 bases to trimming and J lost 6 bases; unmatched junction nucleotides: 10. CDR3 in amino acids: CATSHDREVIQPQHF. The CDR3 nucleotides are TGTGCCACCAGCCATGACAGGGAAGTAATTCAGCCCCAGCATTTT.